This TCR beta chain was sequenced during a study of T cell clonality in common variable immunodeficiency. Study results and caveats: CVID patient heterogeneity limited repertoire-clinical complication correlations. Common variable immunodeficiency TCR beta sequences reportedly had fewer deletions and N-nucleotide insertions. What drives increased CVID clonality needs T cell subpopulation sequencing.

Caucasian heritage predominated among both patients and controls. The V and J ends lost 5 bases and 3 bases, in that order; junction bases with no gene match: 7. The CDR3 extends over 14 amino acids. CDR1 is GTSNPN, CDR2 SVGIG, per germline (reference sequence). This clone turned up a few times. Its matching antigen is unknown. The CDR3 is cut off 3 residues early in the read; its end comes from the germline J gene. Clones were sequenced by immunoSEQ multiplex PCR, and TCRdb holds only the in-frame ones, with some missing. The data show 8,500 to 13,000 clones, with none appearing a single time. This clonotype originated in a human donor with common variable immunodeficiency. The genes are TRBV30 and TRBJ2-7; 10 bases align to TRBD1. The specimen sequenced was peripheral blood mononuclear cells. CDR3 protein: CAWENRDRGYEQYF. The sequenced part of the CDR3 DNA is TGTGCCTGGGAGAACCGGGACAGGGGCTACGAG.